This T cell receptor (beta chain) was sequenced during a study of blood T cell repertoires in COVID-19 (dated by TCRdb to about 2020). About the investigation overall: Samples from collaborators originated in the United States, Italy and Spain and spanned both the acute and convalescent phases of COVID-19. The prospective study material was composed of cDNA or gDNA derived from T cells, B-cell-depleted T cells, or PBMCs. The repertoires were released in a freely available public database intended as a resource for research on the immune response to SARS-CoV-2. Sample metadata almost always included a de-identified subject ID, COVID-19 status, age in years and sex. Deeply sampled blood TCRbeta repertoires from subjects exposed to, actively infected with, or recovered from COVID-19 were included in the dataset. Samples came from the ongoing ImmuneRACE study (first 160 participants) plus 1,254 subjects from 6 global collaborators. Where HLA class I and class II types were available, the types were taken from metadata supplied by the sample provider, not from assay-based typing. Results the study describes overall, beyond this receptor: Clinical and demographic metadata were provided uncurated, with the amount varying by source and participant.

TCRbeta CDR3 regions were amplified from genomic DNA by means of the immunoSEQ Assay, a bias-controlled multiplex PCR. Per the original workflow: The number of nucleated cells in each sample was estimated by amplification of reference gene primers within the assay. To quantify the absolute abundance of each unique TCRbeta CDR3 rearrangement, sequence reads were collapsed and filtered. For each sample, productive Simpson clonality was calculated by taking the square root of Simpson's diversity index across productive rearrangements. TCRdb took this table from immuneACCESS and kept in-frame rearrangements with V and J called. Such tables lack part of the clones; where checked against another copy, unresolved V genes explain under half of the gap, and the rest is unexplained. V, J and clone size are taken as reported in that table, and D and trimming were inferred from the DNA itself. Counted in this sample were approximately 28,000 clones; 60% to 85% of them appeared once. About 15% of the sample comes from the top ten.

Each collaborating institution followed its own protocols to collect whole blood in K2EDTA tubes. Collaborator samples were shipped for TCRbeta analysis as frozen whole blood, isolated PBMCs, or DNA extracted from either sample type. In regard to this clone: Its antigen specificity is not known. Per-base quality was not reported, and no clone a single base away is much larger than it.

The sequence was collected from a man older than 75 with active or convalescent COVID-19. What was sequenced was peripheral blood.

The CDR3 protein: CASSPRTSGGTGELFF. The sequence in DNA is TGTGCCAGTAGTCCCCGGACTAGCGGGGGGACCGGGGAGCTGTTTTTT. In this chain, TRBV19 is recombined with TRBJ2-2; the junction holds 14 bases that match TRBD2. According to the germline V gene (reference sequence), CDR1 reads LNHDA and CDR2 reads SQIVND. The CDR3 starts with the cysteine, ends with the phenylalanine, and has 16 residues. Here the CDR3 DNA is all that survives: 48 bases in frame from base 1. The junction shows trimming of 5 bases on V and 5 bases on J, and the gene matches do not reach 4 bases of it.